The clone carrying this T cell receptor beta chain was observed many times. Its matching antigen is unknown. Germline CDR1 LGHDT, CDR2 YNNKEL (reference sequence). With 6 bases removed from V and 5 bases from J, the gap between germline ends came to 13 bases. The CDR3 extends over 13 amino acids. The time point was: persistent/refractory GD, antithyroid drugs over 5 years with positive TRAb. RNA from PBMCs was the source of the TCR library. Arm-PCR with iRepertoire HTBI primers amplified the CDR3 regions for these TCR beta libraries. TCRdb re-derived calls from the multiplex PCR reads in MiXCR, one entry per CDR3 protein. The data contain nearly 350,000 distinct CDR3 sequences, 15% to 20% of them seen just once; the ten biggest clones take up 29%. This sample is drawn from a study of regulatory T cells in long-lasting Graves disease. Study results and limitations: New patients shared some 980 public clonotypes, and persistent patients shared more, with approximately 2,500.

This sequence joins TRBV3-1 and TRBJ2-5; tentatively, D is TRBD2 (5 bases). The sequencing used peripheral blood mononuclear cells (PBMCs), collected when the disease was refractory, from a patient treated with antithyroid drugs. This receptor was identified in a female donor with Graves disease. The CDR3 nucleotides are TGTGCCAGCAGGACGAGAGGAGGCGAGACCCAGTACTTC. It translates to CASRTRGGETQYF.